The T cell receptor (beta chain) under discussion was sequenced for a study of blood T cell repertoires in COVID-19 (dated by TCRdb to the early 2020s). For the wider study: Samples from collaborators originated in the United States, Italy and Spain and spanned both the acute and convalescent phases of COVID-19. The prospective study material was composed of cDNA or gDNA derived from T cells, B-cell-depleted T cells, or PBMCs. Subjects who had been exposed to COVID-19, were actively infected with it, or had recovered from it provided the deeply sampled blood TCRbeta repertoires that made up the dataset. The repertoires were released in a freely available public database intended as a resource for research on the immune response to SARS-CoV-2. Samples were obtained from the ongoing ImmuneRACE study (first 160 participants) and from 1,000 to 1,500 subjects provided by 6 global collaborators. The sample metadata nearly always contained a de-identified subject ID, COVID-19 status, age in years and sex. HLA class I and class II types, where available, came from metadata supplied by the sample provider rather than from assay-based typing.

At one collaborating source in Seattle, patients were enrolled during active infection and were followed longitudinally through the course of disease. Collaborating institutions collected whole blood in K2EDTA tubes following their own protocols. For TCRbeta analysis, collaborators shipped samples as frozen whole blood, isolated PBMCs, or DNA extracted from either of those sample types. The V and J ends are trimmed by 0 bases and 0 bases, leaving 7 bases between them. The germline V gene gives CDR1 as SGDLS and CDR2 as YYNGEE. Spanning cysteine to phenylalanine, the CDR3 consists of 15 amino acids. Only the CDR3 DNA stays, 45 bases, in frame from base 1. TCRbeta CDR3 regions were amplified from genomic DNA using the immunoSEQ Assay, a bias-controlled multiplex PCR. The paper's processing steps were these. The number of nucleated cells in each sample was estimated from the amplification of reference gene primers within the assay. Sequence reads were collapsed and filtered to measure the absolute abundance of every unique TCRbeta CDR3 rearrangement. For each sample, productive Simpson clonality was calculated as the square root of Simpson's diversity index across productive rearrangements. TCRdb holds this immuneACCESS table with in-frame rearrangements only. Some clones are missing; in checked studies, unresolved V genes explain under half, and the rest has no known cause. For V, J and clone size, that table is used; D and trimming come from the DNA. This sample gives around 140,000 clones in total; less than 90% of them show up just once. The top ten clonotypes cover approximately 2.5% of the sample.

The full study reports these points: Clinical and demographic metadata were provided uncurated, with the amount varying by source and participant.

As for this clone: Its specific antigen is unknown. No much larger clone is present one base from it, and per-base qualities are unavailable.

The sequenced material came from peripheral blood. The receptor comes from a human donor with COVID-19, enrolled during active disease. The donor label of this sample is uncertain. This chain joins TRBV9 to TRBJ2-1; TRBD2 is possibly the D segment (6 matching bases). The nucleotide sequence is TGTGCCAGCAGCGTAGCTAGCGCCTCCTACAATGAGCAGTTCTTC. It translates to CASSVASASYNEQFF.